The subject of this entry is one T cell receptor (beta chain). The sequenced fragment ends 3 residues before the CDR3 boundary, so the rest is inferred from the germline J gene. The data were taken from a study of T cells in women clearing cervical HPV infection. Background on the study: Case blood was drawn when the lesion was first found; control blood after infection became undetectable.

This table comes from immunoSEQ multiplex PCR, and its TCRdb copy is limited to in-frame clones, with some not included. The sample table includes around 41,000 clones. Germline-derived CDR1 and CDR2 are SGHDT and YYEEEE. V lost 2 bases and J 1 base, leaving 9 bases between the germline ends. This CDR3 has 14 amino acids. This rearrangement joins TRBV5-6 to TRBJ1-1; tentative D call: TRBD1 (6 bases). The sequenced material came from blood buffy coat. This TCR was sampled from a woman aged 18 to 75 with a cervical HPV16 infection that either progressed to CIN3+ or cleared (not recorded which). The CDR3 spells CASSLPGQNTEAFF. Partial CDR3 DNA: TGTGCCAGCAGCTTACCGGGACAGAACACTGAA.